Each of the 9 T cell receptor beta chains below was sequenced from the same sample in a study of cytomegalovirus exposure and HLA in healthy donors. In the PCR, 60 Vbeta and 13 Jbeta primers were used. Here immunoSEQ multiplex PCR was the method, and the copy in TCRdb shows in-frame clones only, minus some. The data contain more than 110,000 clones, roughly 80% of them seen just once; the ten biggest clones take up over 0.95%. Input material: PBMCs. Receptor source: a female donor in good health and CMV-seronegative.

CDR3 coding DNA: TGTGCCTGGAGTTCCCGAGTGGGGGAGCTGTTTTTT. Translated: CAWSSRVGELFF. This chain joins TRBV30 and TRBJ2-2; no clear D. The V and J ends lost 2 bases and 8 bases respectively, with 9 bases between them. Germline-derived CDR1 and CDR2 are GTSNPN and SVGIG (reference sequence). The CDR3 has 12 amino acids.

CDR3 amino acids: CASLQGFSYEQYF. The CDR3 nucleotides read TGTGCCAGCTTACAGGGTTTCTCCTACGAGCAGTACTTC. The V gene is TRBV21-1, the J gene TRBJ2-7; the listed D gene, TRBD1, was not tested against the DNA. TRBV21-1 is termed a pseudogene. This CDR3 is 13 amino acids long.

The chain joins TRBV2 to TRBJ2-1, with TRBD1 identical over 9 bases. From germline, CDR1 is SNHLY and CDR2 FYNNEI. CDR3 length equals 14 residues. Unmatched junction bases numbered 4, after V lost 6 bases and J lost 4 bases. DNA of the CDR3: TGTGCCAGCAGAGGGACAGGGTATTACAATGAGCAGTTCTTC. Its translation: CASRGTGYYNEQFF. The whole variable domain, filled in from reference TRBV2 and TRBJ2-1, reads EPEVTQTPSHQVTQMGQEVILRCVPISNHLYFYWYRQILGQKVEFLVSFYNNEISEKSEIFDDQFSVERPDGSNFTLKIRSTKLEDSAMYFCASRGTGYYNEQFFGPGTRLTVL.

The chain links TRBV5-5 to TRBJ2-7, with TRBD2 matching 7 bases. Trimming removed 2 bases from V and 2 bases from J; junction bases left unmatched: 7. The germline V gene has CDR1 SGHKS and CDR2 YYEKEE (reference sequence). The CDR3 is made up of 15 amino acids. The CDR3 here is CASSLGLAVPYEQYF. The CDR3 DNA sequence: TGTGCCAGCAGCTTAGGCCTAGCGGTGCCCTACGAGCAGTACTTC.

This chain joins TRBV7-3 and TRBJ2-5; D is uncertain. This CDR3 region has 13 residues. In germline, CDR1 is SGHTA, CDR2 FQGTGA. V lost 2 bases and J lost 3, with 7 bases in between. CDR3 sequence (DNA): TGTGCCAGCAGCTTATGGGCAGAAGAGACCCAGTACTTC. Translation gives CASSLWAEETQYF.

This chain connects TRBV2 to TRBJ2-1, with a weak D call TRBD2 (6 bases). Germline loops: CDR1 SNHLY, CDR2 FYNNEI. Trimming stripped 4 bases from V and 3 bases from J, with 10 bases between. The CDR3 covers 14 residues. In DNA, the CDR3 is TGTGCCAGCAGTGGGAGTAGCGGCTACAATGAGCAGTTCTTC. Translation gives CASSGSSGYNEQFF.

The J gene is TRBJ2-3, the V gene TRBV18, with TRBD2 matching 8 bases. The junction had 9 bases not matched to a gene; V was cut back by 1 base and J by 6 bases. Germline-derived CDR1 and CDR2 are KGHSH and LQKENI. The CDR3 is 16 residues long. The CDR3 here is CASSPLLAELGDTQYF. CDR3 in DNA: TGTGCCAGCTCACCACTACTAGCGGAACTTGGGGATACGCAGTATTTT.

This rearrangement joins TRBV4-1 to TRBJ1-1, with a weak D call TRBD1 (5 bases). V shed 3 bases and J shed 3 bases, with 11 bases lying between them. The CDR3 consists of 14 residues. CDR1 is MGHRA and CDR2 is YSYEKL in the germline V gene. CDR3 nucleotides: TGCGCCAGCAGCCACCTGCAGGGTTACACTGAAGCTTTCTTT. Its protein product is CASSHLQGYTEAFF.

The rearrangement uses TRBV27 and TRBJ2-7, with D possibly being TRBD2 (6 bases). Trimming stripped 6 bases from V and 0 bases from J, with 9 bases between. The CDR3 totals 13 residues. Germline V gives CDR1 MNHEY, CDR2 SMNVEV (reference sequence). CDR3 in DNA: TGTGCCAGCAGCGAGCGGGCCTCCTACGAGCAGTACTTC. The encoded protein is CASSERASYEQYF.